This T cell receptor beta chain was retrieved from a study of T cell repertoires in cytomegalovirus infection. About the study: The public TCR beta signatures pointed to both CMV infection and matching HLA type. Study observations and caveats: Pooled public TCR beta family frequency picked out CMV carriers with the relevant HLA. Within the response measured ex vivo, HLA-C-restricted CMV-specific TCR beta clonotypes were dominant.

Details on this clonotype: The antigen is unknown.

MiXCR, run by TCRdb on the reads, gives a single entry per CDR3 protein. Among about 740,000 distinct CDR3 sequences, roughly a third were seen once, and the ten largest hold about 20%. The receptor's source is a human donor in good health (CMV status not recorded). Some clones in this sample may be carry-over from other donors' samples. Source: cultured PBMCs, taken from culture after CMV antigen stimulation.

The CDR3 DNA follows: TGTGCCAGCAGCTCCCGGACTAGCGCCTCCGATGAGCAGTTCTTC. Amino acids: CASSSRTSASDEQFF. V and J are TRBV7-2 and TRBJ2-1; 9 bases fit TRBD2. Trimming took 4 bases from V and 8 from J; bases not matched to a gene: 9. This CDR3 comprises 15 residues. Per germline, CDR1 SGHTA and CDR2 FQGNSA.